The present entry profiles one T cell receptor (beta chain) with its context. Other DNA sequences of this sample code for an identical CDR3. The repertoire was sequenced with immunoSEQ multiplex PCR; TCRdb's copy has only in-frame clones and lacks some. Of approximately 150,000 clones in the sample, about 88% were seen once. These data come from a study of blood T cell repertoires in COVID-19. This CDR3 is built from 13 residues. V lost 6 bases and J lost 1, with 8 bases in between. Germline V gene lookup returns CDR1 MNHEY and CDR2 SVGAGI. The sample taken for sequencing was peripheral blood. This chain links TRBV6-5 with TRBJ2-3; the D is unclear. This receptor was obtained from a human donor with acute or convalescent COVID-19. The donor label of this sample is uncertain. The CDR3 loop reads CASRPGGTDTQYF. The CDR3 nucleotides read TGTGCCAGCAGACCCGGAGGCACAGATACGCAGTATTTT.